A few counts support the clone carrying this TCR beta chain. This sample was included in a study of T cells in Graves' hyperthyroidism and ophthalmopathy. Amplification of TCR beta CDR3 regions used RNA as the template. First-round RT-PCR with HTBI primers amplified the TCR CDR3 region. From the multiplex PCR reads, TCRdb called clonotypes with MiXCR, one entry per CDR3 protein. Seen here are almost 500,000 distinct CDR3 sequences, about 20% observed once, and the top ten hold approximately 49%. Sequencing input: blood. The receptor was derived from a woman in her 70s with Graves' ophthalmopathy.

This chain's CDR3 is CASSRQGWRTNEQYF. In DNA, the CDR3 is TGTGCCAGCTCACGGCAGGGGTGGCGGACCAACGAGCAGTACTTC. The V call is TRBV18, the J call TRBJ2-7, with D tentatively TRBD1 (6 bases). CDR3 length: 15 residues. Germline assignment: CDR1 KGHSH and CDR2 LQKENI. V dropped 4 bases and J dropped 5 bases, with 18 bases sitting between them.